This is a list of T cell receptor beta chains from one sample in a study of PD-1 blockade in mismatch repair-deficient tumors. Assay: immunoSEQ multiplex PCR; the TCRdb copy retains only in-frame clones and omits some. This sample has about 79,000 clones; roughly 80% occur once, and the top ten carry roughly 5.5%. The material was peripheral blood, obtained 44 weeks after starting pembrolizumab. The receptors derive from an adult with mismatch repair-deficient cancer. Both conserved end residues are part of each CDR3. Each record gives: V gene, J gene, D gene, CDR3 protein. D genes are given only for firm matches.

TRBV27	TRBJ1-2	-	CASRPKSYNYGYTF
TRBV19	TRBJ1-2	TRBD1	CASSILGQERDGYTF
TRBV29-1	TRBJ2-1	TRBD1	CSVLTGGEQFF
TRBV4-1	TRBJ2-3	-	CASSQVGDTQYF
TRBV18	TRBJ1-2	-	CASSPQPSGGNYGYTF
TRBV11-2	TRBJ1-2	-	CASSLGRGNYGYTF
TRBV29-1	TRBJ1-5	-	CSVGHGNQPQHF
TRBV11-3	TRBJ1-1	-	CASSFGGEGNTEAFF
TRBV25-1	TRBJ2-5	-	CASSEYWTEQETQYF
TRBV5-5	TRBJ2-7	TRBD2	CASSSSGRAAYEQYF
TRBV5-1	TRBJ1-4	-	CASWEGAGVEKLFF
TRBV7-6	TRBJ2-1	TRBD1	CASSFQGADEQFF
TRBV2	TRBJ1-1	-	CASSQGQNTEAFF
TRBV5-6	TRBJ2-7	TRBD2	CASSSGLASSYEQYF
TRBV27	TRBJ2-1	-	CASMRGASSYNEQFF
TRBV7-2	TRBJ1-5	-	CASSLRVAGEGPQHF
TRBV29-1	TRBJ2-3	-	CSGRDSTDTQYF
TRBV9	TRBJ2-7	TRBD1	CASSVSGTVSYEQYF
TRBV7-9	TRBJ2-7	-	CASSSPLGEIYEQYF
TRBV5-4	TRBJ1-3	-	CASSKLGGNTIYF
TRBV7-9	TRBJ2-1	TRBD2	CASSPGTSGAYNEQFF
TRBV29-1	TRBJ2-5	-	CSVEEGSAAQYF
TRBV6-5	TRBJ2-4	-	CAARRARAGFQYF
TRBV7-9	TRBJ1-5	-	CASSLGSSRRPYSNQPQHF
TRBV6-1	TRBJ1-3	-	CASSEKLGGGNTIYF
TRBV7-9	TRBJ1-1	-	CASSSKGRNTEAFF
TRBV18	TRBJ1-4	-	CASSSSGGFIEKLFF
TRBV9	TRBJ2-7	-	CASSRGDYEQYF
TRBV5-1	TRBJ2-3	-	CASSLEGADTQYF
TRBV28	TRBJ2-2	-	CASSLPPPTGGTGELFF
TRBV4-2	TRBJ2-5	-	CASRPSAARQETQYF
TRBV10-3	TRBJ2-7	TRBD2	CATRPGSGSDYEQYF
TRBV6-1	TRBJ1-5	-	CASSEGPLNQPQHF
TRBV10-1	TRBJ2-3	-	CASNVEGADTQYF
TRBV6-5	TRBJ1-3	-	CASRPADSGNTIYF
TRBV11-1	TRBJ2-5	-	CASSPNGGTQYF
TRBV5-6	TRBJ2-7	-	CASTPGRGHSYEQYF
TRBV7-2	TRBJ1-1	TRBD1	CASSLAGTGVTEAFF
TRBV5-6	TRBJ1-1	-	CASSLGKGWTEAFF
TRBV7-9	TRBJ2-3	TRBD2	CASSLPSSGGRVWADTQYF
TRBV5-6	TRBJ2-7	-	CASSSGLLYEQYF
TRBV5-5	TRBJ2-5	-	CASSWLETQYF
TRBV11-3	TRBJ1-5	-	CASSLEQGPQHF
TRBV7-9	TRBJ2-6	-	CASSSHTNSGANVLTF
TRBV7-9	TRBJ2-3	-	CASSPLEGGAQYF
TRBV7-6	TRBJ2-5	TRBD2	CASSPSPSGKETQYF
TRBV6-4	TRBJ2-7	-	CASSDRPGVGEQYF
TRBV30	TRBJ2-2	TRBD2	CAWSSRLALNTGELFF
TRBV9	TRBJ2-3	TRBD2	CASSVGAGGGTDTQYF
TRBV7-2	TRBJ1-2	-	CASSFPDSYYGYTF
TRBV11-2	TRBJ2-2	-	CASSLSSHRTGELFF
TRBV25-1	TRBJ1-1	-	CASRSTGSMSEAFF
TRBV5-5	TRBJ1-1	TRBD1	CATTGGGLTEAFF
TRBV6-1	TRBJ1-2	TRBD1	CASSEVRTGGSGYTF
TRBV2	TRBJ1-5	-	CASSEYREGNQPQHF